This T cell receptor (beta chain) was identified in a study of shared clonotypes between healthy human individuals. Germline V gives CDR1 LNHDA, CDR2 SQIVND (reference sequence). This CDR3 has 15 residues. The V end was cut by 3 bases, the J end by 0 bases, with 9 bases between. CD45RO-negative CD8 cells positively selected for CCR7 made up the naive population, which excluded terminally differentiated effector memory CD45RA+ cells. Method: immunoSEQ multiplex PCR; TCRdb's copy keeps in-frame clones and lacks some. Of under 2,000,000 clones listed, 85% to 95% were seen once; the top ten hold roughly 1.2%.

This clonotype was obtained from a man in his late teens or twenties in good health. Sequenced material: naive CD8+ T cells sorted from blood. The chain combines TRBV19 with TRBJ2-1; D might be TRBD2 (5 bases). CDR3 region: CASSMRASSYNEQFF. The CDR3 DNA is TGTGCCAGTAGTATGCGGGCGAGCTCCTACAATGAGCAGTTCTTC.